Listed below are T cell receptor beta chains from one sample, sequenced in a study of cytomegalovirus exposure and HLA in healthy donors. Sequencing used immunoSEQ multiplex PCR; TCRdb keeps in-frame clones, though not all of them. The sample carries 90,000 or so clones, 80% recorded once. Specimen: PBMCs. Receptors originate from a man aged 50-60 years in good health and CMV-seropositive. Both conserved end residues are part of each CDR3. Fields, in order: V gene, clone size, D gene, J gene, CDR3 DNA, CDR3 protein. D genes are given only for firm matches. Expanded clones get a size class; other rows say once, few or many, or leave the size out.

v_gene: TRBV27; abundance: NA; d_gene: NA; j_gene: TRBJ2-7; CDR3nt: TGTGCCAGCAGTTTGGGCGGGTATGTCTACGAGCAGTACTTC; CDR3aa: CASSLGGYVYEQYF
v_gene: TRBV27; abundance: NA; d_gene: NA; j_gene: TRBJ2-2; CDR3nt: TGTGCCAGCAGTCCCCCGGCGGAGCTCGGCACCGGGGAGCTGTTTTTT; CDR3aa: CASSPPAELGTGELFF
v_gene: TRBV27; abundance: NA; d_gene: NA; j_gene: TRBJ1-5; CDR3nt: TGTGCCAGCAGTCCGAACACAGGGAGGGGTCAGCCCCAGCATTTT; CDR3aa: CASSPNTGRGQPQHF
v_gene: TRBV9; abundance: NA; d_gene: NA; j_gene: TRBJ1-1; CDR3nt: TGTGCCAGCAGCGTACACACGAACACTGAAGCTTTCTTT; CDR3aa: CASSVHTNTEAFF
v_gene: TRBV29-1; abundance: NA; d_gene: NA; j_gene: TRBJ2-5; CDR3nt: TGCAGCGTTGATCGTCTCTTCGAAGAGACCCAGTACTTC; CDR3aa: CSVDRLFEETQYF
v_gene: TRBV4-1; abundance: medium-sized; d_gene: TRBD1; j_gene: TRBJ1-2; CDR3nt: TGCGCCAGCAGCCAAGAAAGGACAGGGAGCCACTACACCTTC; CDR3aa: CASSQERTGSHYTF
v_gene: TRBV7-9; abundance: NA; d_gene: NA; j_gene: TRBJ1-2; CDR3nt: TGTGCCAGCAGCTTAGGGGCGGGTGATCGCTACACCTTC; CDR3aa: CASSLGAGDRYTF
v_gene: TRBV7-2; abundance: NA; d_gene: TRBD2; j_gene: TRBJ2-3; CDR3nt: TGTGCCAGCAGCTTAGGGTTTGCTAGCGGATACACAGATACGCAGTATTTT; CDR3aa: CASSLGFASGYTDTQYF
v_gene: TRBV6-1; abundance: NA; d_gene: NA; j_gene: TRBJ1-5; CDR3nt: TGTGCCAGCAGTGAGGGACTGGGTTATAGCAATCAGCCCCAGCATTTT; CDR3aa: CASSEGLGYSNQPQHF
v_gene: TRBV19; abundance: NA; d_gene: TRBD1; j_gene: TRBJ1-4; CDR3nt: TGTGCCAGCGCTCCGGGACAGTCTGGCGAAAAACTGTTTTTT; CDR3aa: CASAPGQSGEKLFF
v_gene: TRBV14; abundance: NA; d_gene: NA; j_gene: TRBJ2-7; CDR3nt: TGTGCCAGCAGCCAAGGTGGGGCCTATAATACCTACGAGCAGTACTTC; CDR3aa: CASSQGGAYNTYEQYF
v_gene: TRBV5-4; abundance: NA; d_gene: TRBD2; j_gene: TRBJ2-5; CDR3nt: TGTGCCGTCAAATTACTAGCGGGAGTTATAGAGACCCAGTACTTC; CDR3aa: CAVKLLAGVIETQYF
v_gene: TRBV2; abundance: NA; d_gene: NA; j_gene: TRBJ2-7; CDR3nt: TGTGCCAGCAACCTGGCCTCCTACGAGCAGTACTTC; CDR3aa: CASNLASYEQYF
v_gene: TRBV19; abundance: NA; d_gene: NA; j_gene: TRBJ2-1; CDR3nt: TGTGCCAGTAGTATACCCGGACTACGTGGAGGTTCTGAGCAGTTCTTC; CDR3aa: CASSIPGLRGGSEQFF
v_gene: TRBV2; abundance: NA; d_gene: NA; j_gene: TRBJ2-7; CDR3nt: TGTGCCAGCAGTGATGGGCCACTTATCTACGAGCAGTACTTC; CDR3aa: CASSDGPLIYEQYF
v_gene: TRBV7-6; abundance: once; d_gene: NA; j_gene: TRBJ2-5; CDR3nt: TGTGCCAGCGGCGGAGTTCGTGAGACCCAGTACTTC; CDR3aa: CASGGVRETQYF
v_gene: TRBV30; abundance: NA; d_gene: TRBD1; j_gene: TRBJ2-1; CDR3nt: TGTGCCTGGAGTGTGCCGAGGACAGGGGTAGGGGGGACGGCGTTCTTC; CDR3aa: CAWSVPRTGVGGTAFF
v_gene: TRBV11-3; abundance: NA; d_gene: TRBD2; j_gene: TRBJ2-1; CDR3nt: TGTGCCAGCAGCAGACTAGCGGGATCCTACAATGAGCAGTTCTTC; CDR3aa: CASSRLAGSYNEQFF
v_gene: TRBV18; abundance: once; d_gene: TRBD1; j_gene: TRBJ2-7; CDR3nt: TGTGCCAGCTCACTAGCAAAGGGGGCAATTGCTTACCCCTACGAGCAGTACTTC; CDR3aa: CASSLAKGAIAYPYEQYF
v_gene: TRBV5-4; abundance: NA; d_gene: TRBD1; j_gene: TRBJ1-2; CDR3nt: TGTGCCAGCAGCCTCCGGACAGGCCCTAACTATGGCTACACCTTC; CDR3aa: CASSLRTGPNYGYTF
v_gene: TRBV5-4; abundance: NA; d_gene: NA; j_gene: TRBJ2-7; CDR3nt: TGTGCCAGCAGCTTGGACGGCTACGAGCAGTACTTC; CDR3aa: CASSLDGYEQYF
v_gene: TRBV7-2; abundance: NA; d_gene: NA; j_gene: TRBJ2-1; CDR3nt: TGTGCCAGCAGCTTAGCCGCGAACCAATACAATGAGCAGTTCTTC; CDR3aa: CASSLAANQYNEQFF
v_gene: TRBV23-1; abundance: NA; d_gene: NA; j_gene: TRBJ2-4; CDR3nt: TGCGCCAGTTTCCAGGGGGGAGGCAGTCAGTACTTC; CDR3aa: CASFQGGGSQYF
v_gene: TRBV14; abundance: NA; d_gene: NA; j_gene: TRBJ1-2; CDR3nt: TGTGCCAGCAGCCTAGAGACAGCGAACTATGGCTACACCTTC; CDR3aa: CASSLETANYGYTF
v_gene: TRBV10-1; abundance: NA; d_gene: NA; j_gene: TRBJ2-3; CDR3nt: TGCGCCAGCAGTAACAGCCCCACAGATACGCAGTATTTT; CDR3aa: CASSNSPTDTQYF
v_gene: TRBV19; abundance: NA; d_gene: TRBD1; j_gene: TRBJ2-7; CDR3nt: TGTGCCAGTAGCCCGGGACAGGGCAATGCCTACGAGCAGTACTTC; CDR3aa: CASSPGQGNAYEQYF